This T cell receptor beta chain is drawn from a study of shared clonotypes between healthy human individuals (dated by TCRdb to the early 2020s). General notes on the study: The cohort included three men and a couple of women between 18 and 49 years of age. For each donor, CD4 naive and CD4 memory were each given three plates, CD8 naive was given two plates, and CD8 memory was given one plate. The study deeply sequenced blood TCR repertoires of several healthy adults to estimate repertoire size and the extent of clonotype sharing between individuals. Different laboratories and diverse techniques were used to prepare libraries and sequence TCR repertoires, to increase sequencing depth and limit assay-specific biases. Per donor, leukapheresis produced somewhere between about 0.94 and 9.5 billion PBMCs.

On the study overall, not on this receptor specifically: Sampling was restricted to blood, and TCR repertoires in tissue are likely to differ from TCR repertoires in blood. Sharing across a handful of donors was observed for around 5% of naive CD4, over 3% of naive CD8, 2% to 2.5% of memory CD4, and around 0.44% of memory CD8 clonotypes. Because the study included a small number of donors, the genetic and exposure-history diversity represented was limited. Compared with non-shared clonotypes, clonotypes shared by all four sorted-subset donors had higher generation probabilities. Estimated clonotype richness was generally larger for naive than for memory subsets. Even with the large sequencing depth, rarefaction of the sorted-subset datasets indicated that sequencing was incomplete. Based on pairwise subsampling, the degree of clonotype sharing among donors was expected to be affected by sequencing depth.

Healthy HIV-negative adults with no recently reported acute infections or vaccinations were included as donors. Only Caucasian adults living in Nashville, Tennessee, USA were represented among the donors. CD4+ T cells were enriched by magnetic negative selection, after which naive cells were positively selected on CD45RA and the negative fraction was taken as the memory subset. Blood was obtained by leukapheresis, after which PBMCs were separated by Ficoll-Histopaque density gradient centrifugation and cryopreserved in liquid nitrogen vapor phase. Analytical flow cytometry was used to check the purity and quantity of every magnetically sorted T cell population. Each sorted fraction had its genomic DNA isolated and then quantified by UV absorbance on a Nanodrop 2000c. Including the terminal cysteine and phenylalanine, the CDR3 comprises 15 residues. Of the read, only the CDR3 DNA is kept; its 45 bases are in frame from base 1. Trimming takes 2 bases from V and 4 bases from J, and the germline ends sit 11 bases apart. From the germline V gene (reference sequence), CDR1 is MNHEY and CDR2 is SMNVEV.

TCR CDR3 regions were amplified from genomic DNA by multiplex PCR using the deep immunoSEQ assay. For each cell subset, the extracted genomic DNA was distributed evenly across all wells of several immunoSEQ 96-well plates, and each plate served as one replicate. Each replicate PCR for sorted subsets received 200 ng genomic DNA, equal to roughly 30,000 T cell genomes. The purified libraries were quantified using a Qubit 3.0 fluorometer, sized with a Bioanalyzer 2100, and then quantified again using the KAPA Library Quantification kit. Every immunoSEQ 96-well plate was sequenced on a dedicated single-read 150-cycle Illumina NextSeq 550 flow cell. As for the original processing: The immunoSEQ output contained only junctional sequences without quality scores, so filtering could not match that applied to full-length reads. To assign V/J genes and CDR3, sequences were annotated against IMGT germline references using PyIR, a Python wrapper for IgBLAST v1.9. Reads with weak V/J assignments (E-value above 1e-6), missing CDR3, stop codons, out-of-frame junctions, or ambiguous translated residues were removed. V3J clonotypes were defined as sequences sharing the same inferred V gene, J gene, and CDR3 amino acid sequence. Percentage overlap between repertoires was calculated by dividing the number of shared unique clonotypes by the size of the smaller repertoire. RTK rarefaction, the Chao1 estimator, and Recon v2.1 estimates of unobserved clonotypes were used to assess repertoire richness. Generation probabilities were computed with OLGA for all TCRbeta clonotypes obtained by the gDNA method from several donors. TCRdb retrieved this table from immuneACCESS and kept in-frame rearrangements only. Not all clones are present; in checked studies, unresolved V genes account for under half, and no reason is known for the remainder. V, J and clone size are taken as reported in that table, and D and trimming were inferred from the DNA itself. The sample data list 2 million to 3 million clones, and 90% to 95% of these were observed just once. The ten largest clones take up 0.36% of the sample.

Details on this clone: It lacks a known antigen. One base away there is no much larger clone; base qualities are not given.

The TCR was taken from a man aged 18 to 29 in good health. Some clones in this sample may be carry-over from other donors' samples. This sequence uses TRBV27 and TRBJ2-2, and possibly TRBD1, on 6 matching bases. The source material was naive CD4+ T cells from PBMCs. Reading the label with the study, this specimen's cell subset or site is: CD45RA+ positively selected. Read as DNA, the sequence is TGTGCCAGCAGTTTAAAGCCCAGGGGCACCGGGGAGCTGTTTTTT. This sequence encodes CASSLKPRGTGELFF.